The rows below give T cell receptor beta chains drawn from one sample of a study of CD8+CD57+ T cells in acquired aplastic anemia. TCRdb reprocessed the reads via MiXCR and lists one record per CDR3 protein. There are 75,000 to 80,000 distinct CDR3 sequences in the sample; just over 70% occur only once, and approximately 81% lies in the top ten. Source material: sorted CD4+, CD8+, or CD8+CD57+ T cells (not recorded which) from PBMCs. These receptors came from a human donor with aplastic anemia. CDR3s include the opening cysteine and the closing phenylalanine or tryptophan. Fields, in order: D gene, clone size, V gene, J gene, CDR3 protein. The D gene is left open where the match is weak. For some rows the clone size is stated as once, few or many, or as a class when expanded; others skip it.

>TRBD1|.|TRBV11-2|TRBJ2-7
CASSLGTGVGSYEQYF
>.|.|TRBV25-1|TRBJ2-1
CASSAEAPSSYNEQFF
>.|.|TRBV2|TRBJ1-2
CASSDVGVANYGYTF
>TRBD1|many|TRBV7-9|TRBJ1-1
CASSSFDRGEEAFF
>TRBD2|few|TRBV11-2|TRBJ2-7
CASSPGLADYEQYF
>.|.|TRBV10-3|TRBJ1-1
CAIRLNTEAFF
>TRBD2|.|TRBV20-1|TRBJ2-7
CSASYLAGGREQYF
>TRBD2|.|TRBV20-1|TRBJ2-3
CSAPSGGNTDTQYF
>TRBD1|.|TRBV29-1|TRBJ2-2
CSSTGQDESGELFF
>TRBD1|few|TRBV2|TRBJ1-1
CASSGWTGGAMNTEAFF
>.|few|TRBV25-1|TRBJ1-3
CASSEQGGTGNTIYF
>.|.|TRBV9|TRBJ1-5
CASRPGPGNSNQPQHF
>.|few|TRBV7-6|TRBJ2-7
CASSLEGGSVYEQYF
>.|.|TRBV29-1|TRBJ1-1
CSAAGGENTEAFF
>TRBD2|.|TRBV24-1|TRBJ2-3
CATSDLLAGGTDTQYF
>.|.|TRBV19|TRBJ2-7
CASSIEGTRYEQYF
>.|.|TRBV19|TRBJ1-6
CASSPTVSYNSPLHF
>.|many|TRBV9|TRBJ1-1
CASSVGQMNTEAFF
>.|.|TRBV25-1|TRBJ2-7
CASTRLGSYEQYF
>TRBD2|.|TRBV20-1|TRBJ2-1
CSASTSGGEEEQFF
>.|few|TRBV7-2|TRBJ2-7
CASSESAVYEQYF
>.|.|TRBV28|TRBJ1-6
CASSGDSPLHF
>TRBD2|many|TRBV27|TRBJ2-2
CASSLVSSGLNTGELFF
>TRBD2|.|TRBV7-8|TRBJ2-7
CASSLAELAGGDYEQYF
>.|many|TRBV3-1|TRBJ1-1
CASSVQNTEAFF
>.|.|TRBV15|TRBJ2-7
CATSRTGYEQYF
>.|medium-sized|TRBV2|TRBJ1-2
CASTPMGGYTF
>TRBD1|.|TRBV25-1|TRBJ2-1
CASRLIRDRVNEQFF
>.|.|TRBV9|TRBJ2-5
CASTAFQETQYF
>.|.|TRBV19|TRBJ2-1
CASSAGQTTYNEQFF
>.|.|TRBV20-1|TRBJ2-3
CSARTGYTDTQYF
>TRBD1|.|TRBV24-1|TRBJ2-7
CATSESGTGHSHEQYF
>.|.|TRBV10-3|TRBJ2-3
CAIRSGSTDTQYF
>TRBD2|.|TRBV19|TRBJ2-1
CASAGTRGFNEQFF
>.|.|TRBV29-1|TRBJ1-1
CSVEDPLTAEAFF
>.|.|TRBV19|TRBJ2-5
CASSKPDGETQYF
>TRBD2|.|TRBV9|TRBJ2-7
CASSVGPSGGSEQYF
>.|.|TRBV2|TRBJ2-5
CASSETARGETQYF
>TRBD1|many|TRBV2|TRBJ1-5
CASSELGRGPELSNQPQHF
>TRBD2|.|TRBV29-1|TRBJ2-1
CSVAGGDDSNEQFF
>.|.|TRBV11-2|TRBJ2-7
CASSFQWGTYEQYF
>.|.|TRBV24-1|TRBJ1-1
CATSTQEGTEAFF
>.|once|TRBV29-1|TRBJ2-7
CSVGRAYKQYF
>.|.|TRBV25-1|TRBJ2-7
CASSERMGIIDEQYF
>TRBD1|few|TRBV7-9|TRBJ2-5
CASKDRGWETQYF
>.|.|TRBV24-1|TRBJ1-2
CATSREGHGYTF
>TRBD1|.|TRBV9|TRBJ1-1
CASSPGTANTEAFF
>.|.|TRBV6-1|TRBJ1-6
CASSLDSENSPLHF
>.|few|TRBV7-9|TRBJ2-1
CASSPQHNEQFF
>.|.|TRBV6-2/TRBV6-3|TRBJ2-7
CASMGRQGRRYEQYF
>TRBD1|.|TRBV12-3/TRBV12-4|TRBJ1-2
CASSWDSDGYTF
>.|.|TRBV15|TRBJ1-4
CATRGGEGSVFF
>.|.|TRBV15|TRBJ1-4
CASSRQGTNEKLFF
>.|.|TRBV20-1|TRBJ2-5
CSARWETQYF
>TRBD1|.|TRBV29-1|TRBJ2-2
CSARDSTNTGELFF